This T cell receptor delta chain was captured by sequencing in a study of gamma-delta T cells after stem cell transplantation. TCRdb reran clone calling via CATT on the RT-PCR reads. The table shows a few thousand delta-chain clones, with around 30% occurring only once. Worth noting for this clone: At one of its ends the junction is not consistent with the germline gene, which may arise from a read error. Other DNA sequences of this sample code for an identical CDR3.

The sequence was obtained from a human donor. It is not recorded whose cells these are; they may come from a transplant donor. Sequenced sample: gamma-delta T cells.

The CDR3 bases are TGTGCCTGTGAGCCTCTTGTACTGGGGGATACGGTCGACGCCGATAAACTCATCTTC. This gives the protein CACEPLVLGDTVDADKLIF. This chain connects TRDV2 to TRDJ1, with 13 bases lining up with TRDD3. Germline loops: CDR1 GEAIGNYY, CDR2 EKD. The CDR3 covers 19 residues.